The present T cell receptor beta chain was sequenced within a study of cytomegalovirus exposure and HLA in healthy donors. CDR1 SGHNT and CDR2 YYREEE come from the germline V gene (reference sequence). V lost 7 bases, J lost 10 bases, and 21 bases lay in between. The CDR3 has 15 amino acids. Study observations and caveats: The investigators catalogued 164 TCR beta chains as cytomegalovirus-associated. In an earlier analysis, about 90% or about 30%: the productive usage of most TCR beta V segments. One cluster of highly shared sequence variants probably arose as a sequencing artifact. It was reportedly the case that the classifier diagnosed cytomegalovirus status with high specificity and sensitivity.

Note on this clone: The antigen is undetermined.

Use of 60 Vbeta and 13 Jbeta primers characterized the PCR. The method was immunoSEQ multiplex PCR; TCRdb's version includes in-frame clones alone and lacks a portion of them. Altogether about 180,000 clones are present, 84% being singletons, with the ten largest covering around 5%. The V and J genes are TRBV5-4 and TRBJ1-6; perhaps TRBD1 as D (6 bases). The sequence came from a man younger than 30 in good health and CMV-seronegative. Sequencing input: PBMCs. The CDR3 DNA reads TGTGCCAGCGGGTTCGGGGGGCGCGGTCGATCACCCCTCCACTTT. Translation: CASGFGGRGRSPLHF.